A single sample is the source of the 22 T cell receptor beta chains below, sequenced in a study of T cells in Graves' hyperthyroidism and ophthalmopathy. TCR beta CDR3 region amplification was performed from RNA transcripts. First-round RT-PCR of the TCR CDR3 relied on the HTBI primer set. TCRdb processed the multiplex PCR reads anew with MiXCR; each CDR3 protein has one entry. This sample carries some 600,000 distinct CDR3 sequences, approximately 15% of them seen once, and the ten largest clones take 5% to 7%. Material for sequencing was blood. These TCRs come from a woman aged 30 to 39 with Graves' hyperthyroidism that later progressed to Graves' ophthalmopathy.

At least ten counts were recorded for this clonotype. The rearrangement joins TRBV7-3 to TRBJ1-1; D is uncertain. V was clipped by 6 bases and J by 3 bases, with 11 bases between them. The CDR3 is 13 residues long. Germline values: CDR1 SGHTA, CDR2 FQGTGA. CDR3 sequence: CASRLGEHTEAFF. CDR3 coding DNA: TGTGCCAGCAGACTCGGGGAGCACACTGAAGCTTTCTTT.

This clonotype was detected ten times or more. J is TRBJ1-2 and V is TRBV19; D is ambiguous. The V gene's germline CDR1 is LNHDA and CDR2 SQIVND (reference sequence). The V end was cut by 2 bases, the J end by 0 bases, with 7 bases between. The CDR3 spans 14 residues. The CDR3 DNA sequence: TGTGCCAGTAGTATAATGGGGACTAACTATGGCTACACCTTC. Its protein product is CASSIMGTNYGYTF.

This clonotype was seen a few times. V usage is TRBV30 and J usage is TRBJ1-5; D is possibly TRBD1 (6 bases). The germline V and J ends were trimmed by 2 bases and 1 base, with 9 bases remaining between them. Germline V gene lookup returns CDR1 GTSNPN and CDR2 SVGIG (reference sequence). The CDR3 is made up of 14 amino acids. The CDR3 nucleotides read TGTGCCTGGAGTACCGGACAGAGCAATCAGCCCCAGCATTTT. This encodes CAWSTGQSNQPQHF.

This clonotype was seen repeatedly, ten times or more. The chain links TRBV7-9 to TRBJ2-7, with D unresolved. With 7 bases removed from V and 3 bases from J, the gap between germline ends came to 7 bases. The CDR3 is made up of 11 amino acids. The germline V gene has CDR1 SEHNR and CDR2 FQNEAQ (reference sequence). CDR3 coding DNA: TGTGCCAGCACTCTCAACTACGAGCAGTACTTC. Translated: CASTLNYEQYF.

This clonotype has at least ten counts. The CDR3 DNA reads TGTGCCAGCAGCTGGGGGGCTCCTGAAGCTTTCTTT. Translated, it gives CASSWGAPEAFF. The chain has TRBV11-3 and TRBJ1-1; D is perhaps TRBD1 (6 bases). CDR3 length: 12 amino acids. The V and J ends lost 4 bases and 6 bases respectively, with 9 bases between them. Germline CDR1 and CDR2: SGHNT and YENEEA. Supplemented by reference TRBV11-3 and TRBJ1-1, the full variable domain reads EAGVVQSPRYKIIEKKQPVAFWCNPISGHNTLYWYLQNLGQGPELLIRYENEEAVDDSQLPKDRFSAERLKGVDSTLKIQPAELGDSAVYLCASSWGAPEAFFGQGTRLTVV.

The chain couples TRBV19 to TRBJ1-1; tentative D call: TRBD1 (6 bases). Trimming stripped 6 bases from V and 5 bases from J, with 19 bases between. The germline gives CDR1 LNHDA, CDR2 SQIVND (reference sequence). The CDR3 has 15 amino acids. CDR3 amino acids: CASSSLTGGRTEAFF. DNA for the CDR3: TGTGCCAGTAGCAGCCTGACAGGAGGAAGAACTGAAGCTTTCTTT.

This clonotype was observed many times. The rearrangement links TRBV11-2 to TRBJ2-1; 10 nucleotides align to TRBD1. The CDR3 runs 15 residues. The trim removed 3 bases at V and 8 bases at J, leaving 7 bases unmatched. In germline, CDR1 is SGHAT, CDR2 FQNNGV. The CDR3 bases are TGTGCCAGCAGCTTTCGATGGGACAGGGGCCATGAGCAGTTCTTC. It specifies CASSFRWDRGHEQFF.

This clonotype occurred a few times. This chain links TRBV7-6 with TRBJ2-3; tentatively, D is TRBD1 or TRBD2 (5 bases each). Trimming stripped 5 bases from V and 1 base from J, with 13 bases between. Germline V CDR1 and CDR2: SGHVS, FNYEAQ. This CDR3 has 15 residues. CDR3 DNA sequence: TGTGCCAGCAGCCCGCTCGGGGCAGGCACAGATACGCAGTATTTT. This sequence encodes CASSPLGAGTDTQYF. Variable domain in full (rest from reference TRBV7-6 and TRBJ2-3): GAGVSQSPRYKVTKRGQDVALRCDPISGHVSLYWYRQALGQGPEFLTYFNYEAQQDKSGLPNDRFSAERPEGSISTLTIQRTEQRDSAMYRCASSPLGAGTDTQYFGPGTRLTVL.

V and J are TRBV5-1 and TRBJ1-1; D gene unclear. The CDR3 totals 13 residues. V was pared by 2 bases and J by 0 bases, with 5 bases between. Per the germline V gene, CDR1 is SGHRS and CDR2 is YFSETQ. The CDR3: CASSFIMNTEAFF. CDR3 nucleotides: TGCGCCAGCAGCTTTATCATGAACACTGAAGCTTTCTTT.

A few counts support this clonotype. The rearrangement uses TRBV6-5 and TRBJ1-2; D may be TRBD1 (5 bases). The CDR3 is made up of 14 amino acids. Trimming took off 0 bases at V and 4 bases at J, with 9 bases between the two ends. The germline V gene has CDR1 MNHEY and CDR2 SVGAGI. The DNA of the CDR3 is TGTGCCAGCAGTTACTCTCAGGGAACCTATGGCTACACCTTC. It translates to CASSYSQGTYGYTF.

The sample holds many counts of this clonotype. J is TRBJ2-3 and V is TRBV12-3 or TRBV12-4; maybe TRBD2 (6 bases). V lost 7 bases and J lost 2, with 19 bases in between. The CDR3 spans 16 residues. The CDR3 loop reads CASKLGRRDVTDTQYF. In DNA, the CDR3 is TGTGCCAGCAAATTGGGCCGGCGGGACGTCACAGATACGCAGTATTTT.

This clonotype appeared many times. The gene calls are TRBV29-1 and TRBJ2-7, with D unresolved. Germline assignment: CDR1 SQVTM and CDR2 ANQGSEA. Trimming cost V 4 bases and J 7 bases, with 17 bases left between them. The CDR3 contains 13 residues. DNA of the CDR3: TGCAGCGTTGTACCCTGGGTCGGCCGGGAGCAGTACTTC. Translated, it gives CSVVPWVGREQYF.

This clonotype was counted between two and nine times. The genes are TRBV3-1 and TRBJ2-7; TRBD2 matches at 9 bases. V lost 1 base, J lost 0 bases, and 4 bases stayed unmatched. The germline gives CDR1 LGHDT, CDR2 YNNKEL (reference sequence). The CDR3 sequence is 16 residues long. CDR3: CASSQGASGISYEQYF. The CDR3 DNA is TGTGCCAGCAGCCAAGGCGCTAGCGGGATCTCCTACGAGCAGTACTTC.

The V call is TRBV15, the J call TRBJ1-3, with TRBD1 matching over 7 bases. The J segment lost 0 bases and the V segment lost 3 bases, leaving 5 bases of the junction unmatched. This CDR3 is built from 16 residues. From germline, CDR1 is LNHNV and CDR2 YYDKDF (reference sequence). CDR3 loop: CATSRGWDSSGNTIYF. As DNA, the CDR3 is TGTGCCACCAGCAGGGGTTGGGACAGCTCTGGAAACACCATATATTTT.

The table lists this clonotype with many counts. The chain has TRBV5-1 and TRBJ2-5; no definite D call. Germline V gene lookup returns CDR1 SGHRS and CDR2 YFSETQ. V lost 4 bases, J lost 2 bases, and 12 bases lay in between. The CDR3 length is 14 residues. CDR3 nucleotide sequence: TGCGCCAGCAGCCTGTCAACATCTCAAGAGACCCAGTACTTC. It encodes CASSLSTSQETQYF.

CDR3 bases: TGCGCCAGCACCTCTAGCGGGAGTGTCTACGAGCAGTACTTC. Protein: CASTSSGSVYEQYF. This rearrangement joins TRBV10-1 to TRBJ2-7; 10 nucleotides match TRBD2. The CDR3 covers 14 residues. V dropped 7 bases and J dropped 3; count of bases not matched to a gene: 6. Germline V gene lookup returns CDR1 WNHNN and CDR2 SYGVQD (reference sequence).

The gene calls are TRBV28 and TRBJ2-7, with TRBD2 matching 14 bases. Germline V gene lookup returns CDR1 MDHEN and CDR2 SYDVKM. V lost 2 bases, J lost 0 bases, and 9 bases stayed unmatched. The CDR3 is 19 residues long. In DNA form, the CDR3 reads TGTGCCAGCAGTTTAAGTTGGCCGACTAGCGGGAGGGCCTCCTACGAGCAGTACTTC. Residues: CASSLSWPTSGRASYEQYF.

This clonotype came up a few times. The J gene is TRBJ2-5, the V gene TRBV29-1; D is unclear. Deletions cut 7 bases from V and 5 bases from J, with 14 bases between. Germline V gene data show CDR1 as SQVTM and CDR2 as ANQGSEA. The CDR3 consists of 12 residues. The CDR3 sequence: CSEQAAKETQYF. The CDR3 nucleotides read TGCAGCGAGCAAGCCGCAAAGGAGACCCAGTACTTC.

Of note for this clonotype: A much larger clone lies one base from this, so it may be a read error. This chain connects TRBV10-3 to TRBJ2-1; perhaps TRBD2 as D (5 bases). Germline V lookup: CDR1 ENHRY, CDR2 SYGVKD. V lost 5 bases and J 4 bases, leaving 9 bases between the germline ends. The CDR3 is made up of 13 amino acids. As DNA, the CDR3 is TGTGCCATCAGTCCCGGGGTGTACAATGAGCAGTTCTTC. Translation gives CAISPGVYNEQFF.

The gene calls are TRBV11-2 and TRBJ2-7, with TRBD2 matching 14 bases. The germline gives CDR1 SGHAT, CDR2 FQNNGV. CDR3 size: 16 residues. Unmatched junction bases numbered 8, after V lost 5 bases and J lost 5 bases. The CDR3 DNA reads TGTGCCAGCAGCGACGGGACTAGCGGGAGAGACAACGAGCAGTACTTC. This gives the protein CASSDGTSGRDNEQYF.

V and J are TRBV20-1 and TRBJ2-4; D is undetermined. The CDR3 consists of 18 residues. Trimming shortened V by 0 bases and J by 0 bases, and 18 bases separated the two germline ends. Germline V CDR1 and CDR2: DFQATT, SNEGSKA (reference sequence). CDR3 nucleotides: TGCAGTGCTAGAGAACTACCGGGCCAATCATTAGCCAAAAACATTCAGTACTTC. It is translated as CSARELPGQSLAKNIQYF.

This clonotype was seen a few times. The rearrangement links TRBV6-1 to TRBJ1-5; possibly TRBD1 for D (5 bases). Germline V gives CDR1 MNHNS, CDR2 SASEGT. This CDR3 comprises 16 residues. V lost 5 bases and J lost 2, with 16 bases in between. CDR3: CASSYSAGNGNQPQHF. CDR3 DNA: TGTGCCAGCAGTTATAGCGCAGGGAACGGCAATCAGCCCCAGCATTTT.